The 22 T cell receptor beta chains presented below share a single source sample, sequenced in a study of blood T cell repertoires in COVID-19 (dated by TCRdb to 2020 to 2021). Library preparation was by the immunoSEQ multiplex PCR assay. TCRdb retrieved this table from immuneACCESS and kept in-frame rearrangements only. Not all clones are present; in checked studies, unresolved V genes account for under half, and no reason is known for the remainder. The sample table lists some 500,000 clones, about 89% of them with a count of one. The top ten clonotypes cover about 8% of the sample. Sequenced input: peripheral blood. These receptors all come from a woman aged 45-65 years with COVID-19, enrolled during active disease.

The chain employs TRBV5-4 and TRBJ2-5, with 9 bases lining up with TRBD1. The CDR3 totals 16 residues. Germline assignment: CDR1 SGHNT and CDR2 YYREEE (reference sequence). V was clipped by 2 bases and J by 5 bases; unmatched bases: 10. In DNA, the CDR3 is TGTGCCAGCAGCTTACCCGGGACAGGGAGAGCGGAGACCCAGTACTTC. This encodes CASSLPGTGRAETQYF.

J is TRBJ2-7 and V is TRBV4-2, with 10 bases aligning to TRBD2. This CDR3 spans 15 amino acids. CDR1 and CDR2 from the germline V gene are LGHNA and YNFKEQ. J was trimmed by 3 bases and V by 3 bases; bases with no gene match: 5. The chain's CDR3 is CASSQPSGGHYEQYF. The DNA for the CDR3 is TGTGCCAGCAGCCAGCCTAGCGGGGGACACTACGAGCAGTACTTC.

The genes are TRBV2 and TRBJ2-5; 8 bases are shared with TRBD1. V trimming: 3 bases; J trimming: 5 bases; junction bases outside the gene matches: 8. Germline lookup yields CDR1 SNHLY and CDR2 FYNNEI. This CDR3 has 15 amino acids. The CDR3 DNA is TGTGCCAGCAGTGACCGGACAGGGCCTGGGGAGACCCAGTACTTC. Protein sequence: CASSDRTGPGETQYF.

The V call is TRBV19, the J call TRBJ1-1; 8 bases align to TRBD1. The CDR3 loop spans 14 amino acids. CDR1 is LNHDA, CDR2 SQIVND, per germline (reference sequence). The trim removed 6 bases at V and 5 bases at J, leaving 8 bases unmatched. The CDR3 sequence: CASSQQGARTEAFF. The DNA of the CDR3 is TGTGCCAGTAGCCAGCAGGGGGCGAGGACTGAAGCTTTCTTT.

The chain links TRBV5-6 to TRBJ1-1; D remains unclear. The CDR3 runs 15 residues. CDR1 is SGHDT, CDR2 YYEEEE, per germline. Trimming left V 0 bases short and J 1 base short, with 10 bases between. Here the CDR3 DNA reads TGTGCCAGCAGCTTGGCTCAGGAGGCGAACACTGAAGCTTTCTTT. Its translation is CASSLAQEANTEAFF.

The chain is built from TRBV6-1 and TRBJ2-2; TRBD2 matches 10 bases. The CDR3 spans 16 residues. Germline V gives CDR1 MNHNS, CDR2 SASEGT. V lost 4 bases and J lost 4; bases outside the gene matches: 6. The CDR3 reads CASSGVAGGVTGELFF. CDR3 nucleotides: TGTGCCAGCAGTGGGGTAGCGGGGGGCGTCACCGGGGAGCTGTTTTTT.

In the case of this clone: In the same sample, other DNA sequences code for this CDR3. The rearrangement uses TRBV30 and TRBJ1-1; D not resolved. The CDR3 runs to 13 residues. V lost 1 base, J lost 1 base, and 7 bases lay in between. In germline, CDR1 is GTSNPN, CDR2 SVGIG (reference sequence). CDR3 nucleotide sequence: TGTGCCTGGAGTGGGGGAGGGAACACTGAAGCTTTCTTT. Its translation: CAWSGGGNTEAFF.

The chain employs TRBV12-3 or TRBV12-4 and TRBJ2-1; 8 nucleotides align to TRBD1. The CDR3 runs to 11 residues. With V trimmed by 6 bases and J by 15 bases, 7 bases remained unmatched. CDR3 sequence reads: CASRVRDRLFF. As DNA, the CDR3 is TGTGCCAGCAGGGTCCGGGACAGGCTGTTCTTC.

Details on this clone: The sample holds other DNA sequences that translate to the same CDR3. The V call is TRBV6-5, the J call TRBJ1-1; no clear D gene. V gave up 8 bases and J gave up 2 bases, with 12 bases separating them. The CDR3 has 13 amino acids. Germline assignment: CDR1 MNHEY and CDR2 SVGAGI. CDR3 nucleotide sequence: TGTGCCAGCTCGTCCACCGGTAACACTGAAGCTTTCTTT. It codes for CASSSTGNTEAFF.

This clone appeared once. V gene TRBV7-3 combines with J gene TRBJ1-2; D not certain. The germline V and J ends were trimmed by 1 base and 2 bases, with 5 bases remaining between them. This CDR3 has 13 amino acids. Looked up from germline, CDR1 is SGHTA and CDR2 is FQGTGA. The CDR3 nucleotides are TGTGCCAGCAGCTTAAGTCAAAACTATGGCTACACCTTC. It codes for CASSLSQNYGYTF. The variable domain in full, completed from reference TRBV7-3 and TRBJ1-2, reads GAGVSQTPSNKVTEKGKYVELRCDPISGHTALYWYRQSLGQGPEFLIYFQGTGAADDSGLPNDRFFAVRPEGSVSTLKIQRTERGDSAVYLCASSLSQNYGYTFGSGTRLTVV.

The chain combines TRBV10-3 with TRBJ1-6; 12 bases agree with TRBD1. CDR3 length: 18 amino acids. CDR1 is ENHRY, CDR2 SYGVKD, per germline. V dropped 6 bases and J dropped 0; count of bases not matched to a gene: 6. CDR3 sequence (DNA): TGTGCCATCAGCTCGGGACAGGGGGCGAGCTCCTATAATTCACCCCTCCACTTT. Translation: CAISSGQGASSYNSPLHF.

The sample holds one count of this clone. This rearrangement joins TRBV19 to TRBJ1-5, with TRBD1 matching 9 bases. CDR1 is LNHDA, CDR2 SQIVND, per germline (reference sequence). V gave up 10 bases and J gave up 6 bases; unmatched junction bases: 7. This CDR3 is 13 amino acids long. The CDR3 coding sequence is TGTGCCACCAGGACAGGGGTAGGTCAGCCCCAGCATTTT. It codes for CATRTGVGQPQHF. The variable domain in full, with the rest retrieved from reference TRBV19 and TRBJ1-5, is DGGITQSPKYLFRKEGQNVTLSCEQNLNHDAMYWYRQDPGQGLRLIYYSQIVNDFQKGDIAEGYSVSREKKESFPLTVTSAQKNPTAFYLCATRTGVGQPQHFGDGTRLSIL.

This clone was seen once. The CDR3 DNA reads TGTGCCAGCAGCCCGGACACTAACTATGGCTACACCTTC. Amino acids: CASSPDTNYGYTF. V gene TRBV28 combines with J gene TRBJ1-2, with D possibly TRBD1 on 5 matching bases. This CDR3 contains 13 residues. The germline CDR1 and CDR2 sequences are MDHEN and SYDVKM. V shed 6 bases and J shed 0 bases, with 8 bases lying between them.

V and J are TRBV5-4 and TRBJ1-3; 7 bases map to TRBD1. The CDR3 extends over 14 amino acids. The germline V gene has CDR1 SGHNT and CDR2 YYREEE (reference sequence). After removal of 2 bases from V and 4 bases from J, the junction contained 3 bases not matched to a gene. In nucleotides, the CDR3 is TGTGCCAGCAGCTTCCAGGGGGGCGGAAACACCATATATTTT. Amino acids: CASSFQGGGNTIYF.

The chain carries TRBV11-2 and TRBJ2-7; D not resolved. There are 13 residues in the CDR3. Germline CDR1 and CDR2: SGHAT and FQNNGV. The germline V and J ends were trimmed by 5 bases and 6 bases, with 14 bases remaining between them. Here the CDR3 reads CASSPSGQGEQYF. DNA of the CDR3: TGTGCCAGCAGCCCCAGTGGGCAAGGCGAGCAGTACTTC.

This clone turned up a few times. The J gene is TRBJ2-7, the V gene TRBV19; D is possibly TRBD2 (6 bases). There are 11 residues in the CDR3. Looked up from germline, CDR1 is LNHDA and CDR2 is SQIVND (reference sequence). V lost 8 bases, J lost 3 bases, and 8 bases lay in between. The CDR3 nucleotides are TGTGCCAGTGGGGACTTCTACGAGCAGTACTTC. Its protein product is CASGDFYEQYF.

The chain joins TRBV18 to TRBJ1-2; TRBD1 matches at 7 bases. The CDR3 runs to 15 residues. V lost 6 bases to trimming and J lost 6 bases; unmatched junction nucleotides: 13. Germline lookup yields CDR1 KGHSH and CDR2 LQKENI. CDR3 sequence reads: CASSPGGQKMDGYTF. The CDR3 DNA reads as TGTGCCAGCTCCCCAGGGGGACAAAAGATGGATGGCTACACCTTC.

The CDR3 DNA is TGTGCCAGCAGCTTAGGTTGGGGGCGGGAGACCCAGTACTTC. It codes for CASSLGWGRETQYF. The V gene is TRBV7-2, the J gene TRBJ2-5; tentative D call: TRBD1 (6 bases). The CDR3 is 14 amino acids. CDR1 and CDR2 from the germline V gene are SGHTA and FQGNSA. Trimming shortened V by 1 base and J by 5 bases, and 11 bases separated the two germline ends. The full variable domain, completed using reference TRBV7-2 and TRBJ2-5, is GAGVSQSPSNKVTEKGKDVELRCDPISGHTALYWYRQSLGQGLEFLIYFQGNSAPDKSGLPSDRFSAERTGGSVSTLTIQRTQQEDSAVYLCASSLGWGRETQYFGPGTRLLVL.

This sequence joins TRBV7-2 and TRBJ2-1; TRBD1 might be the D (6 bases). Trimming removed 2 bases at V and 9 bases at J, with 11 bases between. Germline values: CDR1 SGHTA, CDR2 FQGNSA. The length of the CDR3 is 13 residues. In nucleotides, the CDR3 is TGTGCCAGCAGCTTAACCGTCAGGGGTGAGCAGTTCTTC. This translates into CASSLTVRGEQFF.

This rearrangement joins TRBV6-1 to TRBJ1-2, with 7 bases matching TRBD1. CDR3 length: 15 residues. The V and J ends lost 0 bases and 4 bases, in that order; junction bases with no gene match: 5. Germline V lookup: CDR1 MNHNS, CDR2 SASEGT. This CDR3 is CASSEAGQMGYGYTF. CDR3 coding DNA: TGTGCCAGCAGTGAAGCGGGACAGATGGGCTATGGCTACACCTTC.

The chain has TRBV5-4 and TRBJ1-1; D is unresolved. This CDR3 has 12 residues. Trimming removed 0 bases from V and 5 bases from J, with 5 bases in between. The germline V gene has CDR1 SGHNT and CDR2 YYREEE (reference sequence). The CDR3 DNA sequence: TGTGCCAGCAGCTTGGAACGGACTGAAGCTTTCTTT. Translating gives CASSLERTEAFF.

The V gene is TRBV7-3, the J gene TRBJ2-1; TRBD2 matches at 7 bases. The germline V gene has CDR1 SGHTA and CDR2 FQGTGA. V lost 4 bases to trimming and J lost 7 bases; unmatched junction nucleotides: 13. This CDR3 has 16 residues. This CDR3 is CASSSISGLPGNEQFF. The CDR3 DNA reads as TGTGCCAGCAGCTCCATTAGCGGGCTGCCTGGGAATGAGCAGTTCTTC.